The rows below give T cell receptor beta chains drawn from one sample of a study of control samples from healthy donors and cancer patients. Sequencing used immunoSEQ multiplex PCR; TCRdb keeps in-frame clones, though not all of them. The table includes about 160,000 clones, 90% to 95% detected once. Sequenced input: blood. The receptors were sampled from a woman aged 40 to 49 in good health. Each CDR3 is given with its conserved first and last residue. Fields, in order: D gene, V gene, clone size, J gene, CDR3 DNA, CDR3 protein. The D gene is left open where the match is weak. Size tells how often a clone was seen (once, few, many) or the class of an expanded clone, and some rows leave it out.

TRBD1,TRBV30,-,TRBJ2-7,TGTGCCTGGAGTGTACCCCCCCAGTGGGACAGCGAGCAGTACTTC,CAWSVPPQWDSEQYF
-,TRBV5-6,once,TRBJ1-2,TGTGCCAGCAGCTTGACCTCTCTCAACCGGATTGGCTACACCTTC,CASSLTSLNRIGYTF
TRBD1,TRBV20-1,-,TRBJ1-1,TGCAGTGCTGCACAGGGGCCTGAAGCTTTCTTT,CSAAQGPEAFF
-,TRBV5-4,-,TRBJ2-1,TGTGCCAGCAGCGCCGGGACATTTTCTGACTACAATGAGCAGTTCTTC,CASSAGTFSDYNEQFF
TRBD2,TRBV2,-,TRBJ2-7,TGTGCCAGCAGTTCCGGACTAGCGGGAGAAGGCGAGCAGTACTTC,CASSSGLAGEGEQYF
TRBD1,TRBV6-2/TRBV6-3,-,TRBJ1-5,TGTGCCAGCAGTTACTCGACAGGGGCCCAAAATCAGCCCCAGCATTTT,CASSYSTGAQNQPQHF
TRBD1,TRBV7-2,-,TRBJ1-1,TGTGCCAGCAGCCCCGGGACAGGGAAACGTGAAGCTTTCTTT,CASSPGTGKREAFF
TRBD1,TRBV18,-,TRBJ2-7,TGTGCCAGCTCACCGCCCGGGACAGGACGACCTCAAGCCTACGAGCAGTACTTC,CASSPPGTGRPQAYEQYF
-,TRBV19,-,TRBJ1-1,TGTGCCAGTACCGTGGGACGGTCGAACACTGAAGCTTTCTTT,CASTVGRSNTEAFF
-,TRBV5-1,-,TRBJ1-1,TGCGCCAGCAGCTTGGAAGCAGCGAACACTGAAGCTTTCTTT,CASSLEAANTEAFF
-,TRBV25-1,-,TRBJ2-6,TGTGCCAGCAGTGAACCGGGGAGCTCTGGGGCCAACGTCCTGACTTTC,CASSEPGSSGANVLTF
-,TRBV7-9,-,TRBJ1-1,TGTGCCAGCAGCTTTATAGGGTGGGCCACTGAAGCTTTCTTT,CASSFIGWATEAFF
-,TRBV12-3/TRBV12-4,-,TRBJ1-2,TGTGCCAGCAGCAACATACCTAACTATGGCTACACCTTC,CASSNIPNYGYTF
-,TRBV7-9,-,TRBJ1-5,TGTGCCAGCAGCCAGGGACCCGATCAGCCCCAGCATTTT,CASSQGPDQPQHF
-,TRBV11-3,-,TRBJ2-2,TGTGCCAGCAGCTTATCGGGAATGAACACCGGGGAGCTGTTTTTT,CASSLSGMNTGELFF
-,TRBV7-2,once,TRBJ1-2,TGTGCCAGCAGCTTAGAAGGCCAGGGACGGCACTACACCTTC,CASSLEGQGRHYTF
-,TRBV6-5,-,TRBJ1-2,TGTGCCAGCAGGCGGGGCAGGGTGAACTATGGCTACACCTTC,CASRRGRVNYGYTF
TRBD2,TRBV7-6,-,TRBJ2-7,TGTGCCAGCAGCAACAAGCCGGGACTAGATTACGAGCAGTACTTC,CASSNKPGLDYEQYF
-,TRBV27,-,TRBJ1-1,TGTGCCAGCAGCGCTTTTACGGCGGGCAGAAACACTGAAGCTTTCTTT,CASSAFTAGRNTEAFF
-,TRBV9,-,TRBJ1-3,TGTGCCAGCAGCGTGGGGGGACCCAGCTCTGGAAACACCATATATTTT,CASSVGGPSSGNTIYF
-,TRBV20-1,-,TRBJ2-2,TGCAGTGCTAGTTCAGAGACCGGGGAGCTGTTTTTT,CSASSETGELFF
TRBD1,TRBV7-8,-,TRBJ1-3,TGTGCCAGCAGCCCCACGACAGGGACATCTGGAAACACCATATATTTT,CASSPTTGTSGNTIYF
-,TRBV21-1,-,TRBJ2-1,TGTGCCAGCAGCAACCGTACTAGGGGTAATGTTGGTCCCGTCGGCAATGAGCAGTTCTTC,CASSNRTRGNVGPVGNEQFF
TRBD2,TRBV7-2,-,TRBJ2-5,TGTGCCAGCAGCTTAGCGCGAGGACTAGCGGGGCAAGAGACCCAGTACTTC,CASSLARGLAGQETQYF